Listed below are T cell receptor beta chains from one sample, sequenced in a study of human versus mouse CDR3 diversity and MHC coevolution. Libraries were prepared by immunoSEQ multiplex PCR; TCRdb keeps only in-frame clonotypes and omits some of them. This table holds roughly 86,000 clones, around 95% found once. Sequenced material: naive CD4+ T cells from blood. The source is a person aged 25-75 years in good health. Both conserved end residues are part of each CDR3. The D gene is left open where the match is weak. Clone size, where shown, is once, few, many, or a class for clones that have expanded.

d_call,v_call,j_call,clone_size,cdr3_aa
TRBD1,TRBV5-6,TRBJ1-5,once,CASSHGQVNQPQHF
-,TRBV30,TRBJ2-3,-,CAWKTGIGTDTQYF
-,TRBV11-2,TRBJ2-7,-,CASSRGYSSYEQYF
-,TRBV19,TRBJ2-7,-,CASSMGGDYEQYF
TRBD1,TRBV7-2,TRBJ2-1,-,CASSLVGTGSSYNEQFF
-,TRBV7-2,TRBJ1-5,-,CASSLATGTANQPQHF
TRBD1,TRBV6-1,TRBJ1-5,-,CASSDWDRGGGNQPQHF
TRBD1,TRBV28,TRBJ1-2,-,CASSPGGAYGYTF
TRBD2,TRBV25-1,TRBJ2-7,-,CASSEPGLAAYEQYF
-,TRBV9,TRBJ1-2,-,CASSSPGVGNYGYTF
-,TRBV30,TRBJ1-5,-,CAWSVEDPGLNQPQHF
TRBD2,TRBV6-1,TRBJ2-1,-,CASSALAGRDEQFF
TRBD2,TRBV5-4,TRBJ2-7,-,CASSLGQGLAGGSYEQYF
-,TRBV6-5,TRBJ1-5,-,CASSYSWGDQPQHF
-,TRBV9,TRBJ2-6,-,CASSARGSGANVLTF
-,TRBV7-2,TRBJ1-4,-,CASSQGARNEKLFF
TRBD2,TRBV18,TRBJ2-1,-,CASSPPNREAYEQFF
-,TRBV6-5,TRBJ2-1,-,CASSPNYSGYNEQFF
TRBD1,TRBV5-5,TRBJ2-7,-,CASSLYEQGVSEQYF
TRBD1,TRBV19,TRBJ1-2,-,CASSAGQTYGYTF
-,TRBV2,TRBJ2-7,-,CASRRTEDYYEQYF
-,TRBV7-3,TRBJ1-4,-,CASSPGRGSEKLFF
-,TRBV6-4,TRBJ1-1,-,CASSAQGGATEAFF
-,TRBV5-1,TRBJ2-7,-,CASSSPGDEQYF
TRBD2,TRBV6-1,TRBJ2-7,once,CASRGGLTSYEQYF
TRBD1,TRBV28,TRBJ1-2,-,CASSGQGWYGYTF
-,TRBV10-3,TRBJ2-1,-,CAISVDSGNEQFF
TRBD1,TRBV4-3,TRBJ1-3,-,CASSQDSIARGRSGNTIYF
-,TRBV7-2,TRBJ2-7,-,CASSLSTAPYEQYF
-,TRBV11-2,TRBJ1-1,-,CASSLTGWNTEAFF
-,TRBV9,TRBJ1-4,-,CASSGSLRGWDEKLFF
TRBD1,TRBV2,TRBJ1-3,few,CASSSGDRPSGNTIYF
TRBD1,TRBV7-3,TRBJ1-4,-,CASSLQGGPNEKLFF
TRBD1,TRBV6-1,TRBJ2-7,-,CASSDQWTGGYEQYF
-,TRBV28,TRBJ2-1,-,CASSLRSGILYNEQFF
-,TRBV9,TRBJ2-1,once,CASSGGGASSYNEQFF
-,TRBV30,TRBJ2-1,-,CAWSGGQLVVEQFF
TRBD2,TRBV19,TRBJ2-7,-,CASSMEWTSGSGEQYF
-,TRBV5-4,TRBJ1-5,-,CASSLVGGDQPQHF
TRBD2,TRBV6-5,TRBJ2-7,-,CATRTSGGAIGEQYF
-,TRBV11-2,TRBJ2-5,-,CASSLVSGETQYF
-,TRBV18,TRBJ2-5,-,CASSPPSGYQETQYF
-,TRBV18,TRBJ1-4,-,CASSPPGAGEKLFF
-,TRBV21-1,TRBJ2-5,-,CASSKGGQGTQYF
TRBD1,TRBV7-6,TRBJ2-2,-,CASSLGQANTGELFF
TRBD2,TRBV4-3,TRBJ2-3,-,CASSQDIAGDTDTQYF
TRBD1,TRBV29-1,TRBJ1-5,-,CSVEANRGGQPQHF
TRBD1,TRBV6-1,TRBJ2-3,-,CASSSRTGSTDTQYF
-,TRBV14,TRBJ1-1,-,CASSQAGQGRAFF
TRBD2,TRBV14,TRBJ2-1,-,CASSHIRDYPHNEQFF
TRBD1,TRBV10-3,TRBJ1-1,-,CAIRDRILNTEAFF
-,TRBV5-7,-,-,CASSLRPGNIGYEQYF
TRBD1,TRBV5-8,TRBJ2-7,-,CASSSDRGNYEQYF
TRBD2,TRBV7-2,TRBJ2-1,-,CASSSGTSGQNEQFF
-,TRBV28,TRBJ1-2,-,CASGPYGYTF
TRBD1,TRBV7-8,TRBJ1-1,-,CASSSGQGNTEAFF
TRBD1,TRBV5-4,TRBJ1-6,-,CASSLAGQDNSPLHF
-,TRBV30,TRBJ2-3,-,CAWSWANSIETQYF
TRBD1,TRBV10-3,TRBJ2-7,few,CAISAGQGGYEQYF
-,TRBV7-6,TRBJ2-3,once,CASSPRGLAATDTQYF